The rows below give T cell receptor beta chains drawn from one sample of a study of CD8 T cells in ankylosing spondylitis. From the 5' RACE reads, TCRdb called clonotypes with MiXCR, one entry per CDR3 protein. The sample shows about 390,000 distinct CDR3 sequences, 20% to 25% of them seen only once. Sequenced material: blood, either unsorted or a sorted T cell fraction (not recorded which). These receptors all stem from a male donor with ankylosing spondylitis. CDR3s include the opening cysteine and the closing phenylalanine or tryptophan. A D gene is named only where the DNA matches it firmly. Clone size appears in some rows only: once, few, many, or a class for an expanded clone.

d_call	v_call	j_call	clone_size	cdr3_aa	cdr3_nt
-	TRBV21-1	TRBJ2-1	few	CASRLMSSFF	TGTGCCAGCCGGCTAATGAGCAGTTTCTTC
TRBD2	TRBV20-1	TRBJ2-7	many	CSASLRASGIGEQYF	TGCAGTGCTAGTTTGCGGGCTAGCGGGATCGGCGAGCAGTACTTC
TRBD1	TRBV6-2/TRBV6-3	TRBJ2-7	-	CASSYGVRGRVSYEQYF	TGTGCCAGCAGTTACGGGGTCAGGGGGCGAGTATCCTACGAGCAGTACTTC
-	TRBV7-6	TRBJ1-6	few	CASSLGQLIGAHF	TGTGCCAGCAGCTTGGGGCAGTTGATAGGGGCCCACTTT
-	TRBV5-1	TRBJ2-7	-	CASKTDGSYEQYF	TGCGCCAGCAAGACCGACGGTTCCTACGAGCAGTACTTC
TRBD1	TRBV6-5	TRBJ2-4	few	CASSYSNRGGNIQYF	TGTGCCAGCAGTTACTCGAACAGGGGCGGAAACATTCAGTACTTC
-	TRBV30	TRBJ2-3	-	CAWSLGSVSTDTQYF	TGTGCCTGGAGTTTGGGGTCTGTCTCCACAGATACGCAGTATTTT
-	TRBV29-1	TRBJ2-5	few	CSVGAGGETQYF	TGCAGCGTTGGGGCAGGCGGAGAGACCCAGTACTTC
-	TRBV11-3	TRBJ1-1	-	CASSRRLSVNTEAFF	TGTGCCAGCAGCCGTCGGCTTAGCGTGAACACTGAAGCTTTCTTT
-	TRBV5-1	TRBJ2-3	many	CASSLEGADTQYF	TGCGCCAGCAGCTTGGAGGGGGCAGATACGCAGTATTTT
-	TRBV29-1	TRBJ2-7	many	CSASTRGGYEQYF	TGCAGCGCCTCGACACGGGGCGGGTACGAGCAGTACTTC
-	TRBV6-2/TRBV6-3	TRBJ2-7	-	CATETGHYEQYF	TGTGCCACGGAAACCGGGCACTACGAGCAGTACTTC
TRBD2	TRBV20-1	TRBJ2-2	-	CSASSGRVNTGELFF	TGCAGTGCTAGTAGCGGGAGAGTTAACACCGGGGAGCTGTTTTTT
-	TRBV10-3	TRBJ1-6	many	CAISESAASEKPLHF	TGTGCCATCAGTGAGTCAGCTGCCTCCGAAAAACCCCTCCACTTT
-	TRBV21-1	TRBJ2-7	-	CASSKALRDRPQEQYF	TGTGCCAGCAGCAAAGCTCTGAGGGACAGGCCGCAGGAGCAGTACTTC
-	TRBV5-5	TRBJ1-1	few	CASSWGAARGTEAFF	TGTGCCAGCAGCTGGGGCGCGGCAAGGGGCACTGAAGCTTTCTTT
-	TRBV7-2	TRBJ2-7	-	CASSLTGVEQYF	TGTGCCAGCAGCTTAACGGGAGTGGAGCAGTACTTC
-	TRBV6-2/TRBV6-3	TRBJ2-1	-	CASRTRNEQFF	TGTGCCAGCAGAACTAGGAATGAGCAGTTCTTC
-	TRBV2	TRBJ2-1	-	CASRMGPYNEQFF	TGTGCCAGCAGAATGGGGCCCTACAATGAGCAGTTCTTC
-	TRBV6-1	TRBJ2-1	few	CASNPRLLNEQFF	TGTGCCAGCAACCCACGTCTGTTGAATGAGCAGTTCTTC
TRBD1	TRBV4-1	TRBJ1-3	few	CASSRRQGVENTIYF	TGCGCCAGCAGCCGACGACAGGGGGTGGAAAACACCATATATTTT
TRBD2	TRBV6-2/TRBV6-3	TRBJ2-2	-	CASITVAGGPGELFF	TGTGCCAGCATTACGGTAGCGGGAGGGCCCGGGGAGCTGTTTTTT
-	TRBV7-9	TRBJ1-1	-	CASSLWPSLNTEAFF	TGTGCCAGCAGCTTATGGCCCAGCTTGAACACTGAAGCTTTCTTT
-	TRBV19	TRBJ2-1	few	CASISRGDNEQFF	TGTGCCAGTATTTCCAGGGGGGACAATGAGCAGTTCTTC
-	TRBV20-1	TRBJ2-1	-	CSARVGPTSGFNEQFF	TGCAGTGCTAGAGTCGGGCCAACCTCGGGGTTCAATGAGCAGTTCTTC
TRBD1	TRBV7-9	TRBJ2-3	few	CASSLETGIDTQYF	TGTGCCAGCAGCTTAGAGACAGGGATCGATACGCAGTATTTT
-	TRBV6-5	TRBJ1-1	few	CASSYGRKNTEAFF	TGTGCCAGCAGTTACGGGCGGAAGAACACTGAAGCTTTCTTT
TRBD2	TRBV14	TRBJ2-1	few	CASSQALTISGVNNEQFF	TGTGCCAGCAGCCAAGCCCTTACGATTAGCGGGGTTAACAATGAGCAGTTCTTC
-	TRBV7-9	TRBJ1-2	-	CASSLNTDFYGYTF	TGTGCCAGCAGCCTCAATACAGATTTCTATGGCTACACCTTC
-	TRBV2	TRBJ2-3	few	CASSDGLLPADTQYF	TGTGCCAGCAGTGACGGGCTACTCCCGGCAGATACGCAGTATTTT
TRBD1	TRBV6-5	TRBJ1-4	-	CASSYSAQGPWEKLFF	TGTGCCAGCAGTTATTCGGCACAGGGGCCCTGGGAAAAACTGTTTTTT
-	TRBV4-1	TRBJ1-6	few	CASSQLLSVSPLHF	TGCGCCAGCAGCCAATTGCTATCCGTTTCACCCCTCCACTTT
-	TRBV28	TRBJ2-7	-	CASIYRAGPGDEQYF	TGTGCCAGCATCTATAGGGCGGGACCCGGCGACGAGCAGTACTTC
TRBD1	TRBV12-3/TRBV12-4	TRBJ1-5	many	CASSPSQGGQPQHF	TGTGCCAGCAGTCCAAGCCAGGGGGGTCAGCCCCAGCATTTT
-	TRBV5-1	TRBJ1-2	-	CASSLEAGSNYGYTF	TGCGCCAGCAGCTTGGAGGCAGGGAGCAACTATGGCTACACCTTC
-	TRBV29-1	TRBJ2-1	few	CSVHRGGDLINEQFF	TGCAGCGTTCATAGGGGGGGGGACCTTATCAATGAGCAGTTCTTC
-	TRBV7-8	TRBJ1-1	few	CASSLASGHTEAFF	TGTGCCAGCAGCTTAGCCTCGGGGCACACTGAAGCTTTCTTT
-	TRBV21-1	TRBJ2-6	-	CASRPLTGTSGANVLTF	TGTGCCAGCAGACCTCTGACAGGGACCTCTGGGGCCAACGTCCTGACTTTC
-	TRBV9	TRBJ2-3	-	CASSVEFVDTQYF	TGTGCCAGCAGCGTAGAATTCGTGGATACGCAGTATTTT
-	TRBV6-1	TRBJ1-2	-	CASRPAGVGFYGYTF	TGTGCCAGCAGACCTGCTGGGGTAGGGTTCTATGGCTACACCTTC
-	TRBV19	TRBJ2-1	-	CASSIVGKSYNEQFF	TGTGCCAGTAGTATAGTAGGGAAATCCTACAATGAGCAGTTCTTC
-	TRBV12-3/TRBV12-4	TRBJ1-5	-	CASSLTEYQPQHF	TGTGCCAGCAGTTTAACGGAATATCAGCCCCAGCATTTT
TRBD2	TRBV2	TRBJ2-1	few	CASSAGLAVNEQFF	TGTGCCAGCAGTGCGGGACTAGCGGTTAATGAGCAGTTCTTC
TRBD2	TRBV29-1	TRBJ2-3	many	CSYLAGSTDTQYF	TGCAGCTACCTAGCGGGAAGCACAGATACGCAGTATTTT
-	TRBV29-1	TRBJ1-3	few	CSVDQQLSGNTIYF	TGCAGCGTTGATCAACAGCTCTCTGGAAACACCATATATTTT
-	TRBV9	TRBJ1-6	-	CASSPNTNSPLHF	TGTGCCAGCAGCCCTAACACAAATTCACCCCTCCACTTT
-	TRBV20-1	TRBJ2-5	few	CSATGRRETQYF	TGCAGTGCCACCGGGAGAAGAGAGACCCAGTACTTC
-	TRBV14	TRBJ2-5	-	CASSQELRETQYF	TGTGCCAGCAGCCAAGAGCTGCGAGAGACCCAGTACTTC
TRBD2	TRBV19	TRBJ2-7	-	CASSTRLAGGVDEQYF	TGTGCCAGTAGTACCCGACTAGCGGGAGGAGTCGACGAGCAGTACTTC
-	TRBV6-2/TRBV6-3	TRBJ2-7	-	CASRWSSDRSYEQYF	TGTGCCAGCAGATGGTCTAGCGACAGATCCTACGAGCAGTACTTC
-	TRBV10-3	TRBJ1-6	-	CAISEPAVGPRGNSPLHF	TGTGCCATCAGTGAGCCGGCGGTGGGCCCACGGGGGAATTCACCCCTCCACTTT
-	TRBV4-3	TRBJ1-4	-	CASSRGVRATNEKLFF	TGCGCCAGCAGCCGGGGCGTAAGGGCAACTAATGAAAAACTGTTTTTT
-	TRBV20-1	TRBJ2-3	-	CSATPLAPWDTQYF	TGCAGTGCTACCCCCCTAGCACCGTGGGATACGCAGTATTTT
-	TRBV15	TRBJ2-2	few	CATSRGAGGDAGELFF	TGTGCCACCAGCAGAGGGGCAGGGGGGGACGCCGGGGAGCTGTTTTTT
TRBD1	TRBV2	TRBJ2-1	-	CASFRGSGGEQFF	TGTGCCAGCTTCAGGGGGAGTGGGGGTGAGCAGTTCTTC